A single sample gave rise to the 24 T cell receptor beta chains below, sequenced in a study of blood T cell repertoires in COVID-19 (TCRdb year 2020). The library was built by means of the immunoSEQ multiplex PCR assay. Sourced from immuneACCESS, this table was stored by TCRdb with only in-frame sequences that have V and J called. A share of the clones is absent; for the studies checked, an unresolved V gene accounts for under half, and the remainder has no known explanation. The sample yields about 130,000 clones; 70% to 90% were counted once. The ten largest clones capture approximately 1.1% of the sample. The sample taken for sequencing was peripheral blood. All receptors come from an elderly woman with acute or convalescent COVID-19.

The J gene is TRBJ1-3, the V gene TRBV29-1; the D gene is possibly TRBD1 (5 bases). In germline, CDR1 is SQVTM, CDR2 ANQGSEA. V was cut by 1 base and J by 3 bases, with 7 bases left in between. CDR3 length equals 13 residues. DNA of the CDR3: TGCAGCGTTGAAGGGACAAGTGGAAACACCATATATTTT. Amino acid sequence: CSVEGTSGNTIYF.

The CDR3 DNA reads as TGTGCCAGCTCACCTGGGACTAGCCTAGATACGCAGTATTTT. It yields the protein CASSPGTSLDTQYF. This sequence joins TRBV18 and TRBJ2-3; 9 bases align to TRBD2. J lost 5 bases, V lost 3 bases, and 3 bases had no gene match. This CDR3 comprises 14 residues. Germline CDR1 and CDR2: KGHSH and LQKENI.

This CDR3 reads CASSPTADSGNTIYF. DNA for the CDR3: TGCGCCAGCAGCCCAACAGCCGACTCTGGAAACACCATATATTTT. V is TRBV5-1 and J is TRBJ1-3; no clear D. The CDR3 contains 15 residues. V lost 4 bases, J lost 0 bases, and 11 bases lay in between. CDR1 and CDR2 from the germline V gene are SGHRS and YFSETQ.

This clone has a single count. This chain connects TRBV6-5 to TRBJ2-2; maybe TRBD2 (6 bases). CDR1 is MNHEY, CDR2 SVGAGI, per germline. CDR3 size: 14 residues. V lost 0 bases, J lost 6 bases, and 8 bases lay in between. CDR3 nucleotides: TGTGCCAGCAGTTACTCGGAGGGCCCCGGGGAGCTGTTTTTT. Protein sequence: CASSYSEGPGELFF.

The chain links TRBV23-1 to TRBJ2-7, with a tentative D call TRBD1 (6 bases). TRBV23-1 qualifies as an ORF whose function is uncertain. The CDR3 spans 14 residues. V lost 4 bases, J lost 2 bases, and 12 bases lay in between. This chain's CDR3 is CASSRDRRTYEQYF. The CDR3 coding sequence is TGCGCCAGCAGTCGAGACAGGAGAACCTACGAGCAGTACTTC.

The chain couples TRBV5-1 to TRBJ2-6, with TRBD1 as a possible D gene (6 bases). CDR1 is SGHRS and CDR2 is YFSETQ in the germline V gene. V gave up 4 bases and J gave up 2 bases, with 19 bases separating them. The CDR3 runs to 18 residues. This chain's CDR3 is CASSTPGQASTGANVLTF. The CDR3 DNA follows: TGCGCCAGCAGCACGCCGGGACAAGCCTCAACTGGGGCCAACGTCCTGACTTTC.

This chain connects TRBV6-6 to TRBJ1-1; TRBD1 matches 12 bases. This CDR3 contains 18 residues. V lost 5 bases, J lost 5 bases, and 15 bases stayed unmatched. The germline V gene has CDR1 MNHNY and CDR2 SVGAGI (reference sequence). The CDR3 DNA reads TGTGCCAGCAGTCCCCGCCACTCCGGGACAGGGGGCCATACTGAAGCTTTCTTT. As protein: CASSPRHSGTGGHTEAFF.

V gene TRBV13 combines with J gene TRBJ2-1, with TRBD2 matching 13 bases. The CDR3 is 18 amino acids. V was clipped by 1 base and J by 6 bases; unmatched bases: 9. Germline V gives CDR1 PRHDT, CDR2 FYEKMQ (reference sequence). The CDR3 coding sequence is TGTGCCAGCAGCTTAGTACCCGGACTAGCGGGAGTCAGCAATGAGCAGTTCTTC. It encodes CASSLVPGLAGVSNEQFF.

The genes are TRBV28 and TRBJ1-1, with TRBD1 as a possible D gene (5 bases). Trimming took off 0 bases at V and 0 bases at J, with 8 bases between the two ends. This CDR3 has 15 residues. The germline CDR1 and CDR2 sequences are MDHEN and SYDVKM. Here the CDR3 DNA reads TGTGCCAGCAGTTTATGGGGGGGAATGAACACTGAAGCTTTCTTT. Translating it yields CASSLWGGMNTEAFF.

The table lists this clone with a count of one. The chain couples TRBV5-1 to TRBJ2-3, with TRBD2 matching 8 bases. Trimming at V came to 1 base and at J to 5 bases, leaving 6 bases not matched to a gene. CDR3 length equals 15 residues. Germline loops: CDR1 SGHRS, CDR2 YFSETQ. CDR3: CASSLQSGGVDTQYF. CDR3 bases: TGCGCCAGCAGCTTGCAATCGGGAGGGGTAGATACGCAGTATTTT.

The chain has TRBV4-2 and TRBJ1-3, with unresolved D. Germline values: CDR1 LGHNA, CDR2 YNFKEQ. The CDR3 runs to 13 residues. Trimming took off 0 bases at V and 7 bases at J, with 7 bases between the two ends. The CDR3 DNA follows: TGTGCCAGCAGCCAAGATAAAACTAACACCATATATTTT. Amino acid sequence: CASSQDKTNTIYF.

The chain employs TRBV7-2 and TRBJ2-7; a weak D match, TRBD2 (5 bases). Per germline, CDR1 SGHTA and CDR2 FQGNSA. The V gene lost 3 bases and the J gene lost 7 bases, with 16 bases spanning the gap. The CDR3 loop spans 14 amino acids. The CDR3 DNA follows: TGTGCCAGCAGCTTCGATAGCGCGGCACGGGAGCAGTACTTC. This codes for CASSFDSAAREQYF. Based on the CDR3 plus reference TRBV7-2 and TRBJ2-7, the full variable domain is GAGVSQSPSNKVTEKGKDVELRCDPISGHTALYWYRQSLGQGLEFLIYFQGNSAPDKSGLPSDRFSAERTGGSVSTLTIQRTQQEDSAVYLCASSFDSAAREQYFGPGTRLTVT.

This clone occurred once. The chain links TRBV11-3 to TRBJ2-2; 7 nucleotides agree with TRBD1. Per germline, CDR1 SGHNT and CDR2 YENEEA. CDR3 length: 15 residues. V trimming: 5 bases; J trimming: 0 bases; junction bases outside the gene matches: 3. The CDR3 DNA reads TGTGCCAGCAGCCACGGGACAGCGAACACCGGGGAGCTGTTTTTT. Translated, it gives CASSHGTANTGELFF.

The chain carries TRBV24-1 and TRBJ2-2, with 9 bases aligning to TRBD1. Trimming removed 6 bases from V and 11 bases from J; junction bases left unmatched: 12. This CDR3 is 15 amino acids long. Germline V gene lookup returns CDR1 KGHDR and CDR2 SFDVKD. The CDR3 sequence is CATSQPGQGSRELFF. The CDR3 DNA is TGTGCCACCAGTCAACCGGGACAGGGCAGTCGTGAGCTGTTTTTT.

CDR3 DNA: TGTGCCAGCAGCTGGCCTGGGACTAGAGGTGATACGCAGTATTTT. Protein sequence: CASSWPGTRGDTQYF. The rearrangement links TRBV5-4 to TRBJ2-3; 8 nucleotides match TRBD2. CDR1 is SGHNT, CDR2 YYREEE, per germline (reference sequence). The CDR3 spans 15 residues. The V gene end was trimmed by 3 bases and the J gene end by 6 bases; junction bases not matched to a gene: 9.

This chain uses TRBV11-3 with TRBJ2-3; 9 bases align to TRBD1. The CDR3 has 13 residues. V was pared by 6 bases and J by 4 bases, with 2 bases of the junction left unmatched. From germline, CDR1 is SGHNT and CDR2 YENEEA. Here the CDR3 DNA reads TGTGCCAGCAGTTACAGGGGGCCAGATACGCAGTATTTT. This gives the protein CASSYRGPDTQYF.

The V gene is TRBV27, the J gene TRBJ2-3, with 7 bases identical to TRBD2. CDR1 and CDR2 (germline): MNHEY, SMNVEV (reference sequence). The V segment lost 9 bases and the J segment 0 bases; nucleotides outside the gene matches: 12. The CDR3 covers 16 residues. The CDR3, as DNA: TGTGCCAGGGCAATCCTGGGTAGCGGGAGCACAGATACGCAGTATTTT. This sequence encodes CARAILGSGSTDTQYF.

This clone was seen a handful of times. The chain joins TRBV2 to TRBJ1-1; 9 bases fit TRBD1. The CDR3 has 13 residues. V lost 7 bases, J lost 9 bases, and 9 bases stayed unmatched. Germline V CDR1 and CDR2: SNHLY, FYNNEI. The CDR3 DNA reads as TGTGCCAGCACCCGGGACAGGGAGTCCCAAGCTTTCTTT. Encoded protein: CASTRDRESQAFF.

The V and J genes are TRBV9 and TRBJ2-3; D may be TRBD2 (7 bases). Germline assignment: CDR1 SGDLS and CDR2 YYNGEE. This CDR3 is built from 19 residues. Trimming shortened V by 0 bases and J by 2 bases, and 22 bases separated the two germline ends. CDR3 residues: CASSVAPMGRGPSTDTQYF. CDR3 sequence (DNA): TGTGCCAGCAGCGTAGCTCCGATGGGGCGGGGGCCCTCCACAGATACGCAGTATTTT.

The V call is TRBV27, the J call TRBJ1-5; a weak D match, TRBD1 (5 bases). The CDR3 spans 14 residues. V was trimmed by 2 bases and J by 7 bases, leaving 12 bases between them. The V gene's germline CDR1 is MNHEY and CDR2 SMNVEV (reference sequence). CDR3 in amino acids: CASSLRRGGQPQHF. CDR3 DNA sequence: TGTGCCAGCAGTTTAAGGAGGGGTGGCCAGCCCCAGCATTTT.

In DNA form, the CDR3 reads TGTGCCAGCAGCACCAGACAGGGCTACTATGGCTACACCTTC. Protein sequence: CASSTRQGYYGYTF. The chain couples TRBV13 to TRBJ1-2; 7 bases are a match to TRBD1. Per germline, CDR1 PRHDT and CDR2 FYEKMQ (reference sequence). The trim removed 5 bases at V and 3 bases at J, leaving 6 bases unmatched. The CDR3 contains 14 residues. The whole variable domain, filled in from reference TRBV13 and TRBJ1-2, reads AAGVIQSPRHLIKEKRETATLKCYPIPRHDTVYWYQQGPGQDPQFLISFYEKMQSDKGSIPDRFSAQQFSDYHSELNMSSLELGDSALYFCASSTRQGYYGYTFGSGTRLTVV.

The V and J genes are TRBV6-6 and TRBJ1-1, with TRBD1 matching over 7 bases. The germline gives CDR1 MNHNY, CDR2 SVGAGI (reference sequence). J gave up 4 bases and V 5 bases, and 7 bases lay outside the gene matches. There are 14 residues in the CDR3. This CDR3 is CASSKTGLATEAFF. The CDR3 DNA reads TGTGCCAGCAGTAAGACAGGGTTGGCCACTGAAGCTTTCTTT.

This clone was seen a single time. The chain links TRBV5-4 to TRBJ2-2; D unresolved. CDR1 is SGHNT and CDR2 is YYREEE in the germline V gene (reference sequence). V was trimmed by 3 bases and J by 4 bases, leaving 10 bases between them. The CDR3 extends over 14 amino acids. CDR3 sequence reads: CASSSHTVTGELFF. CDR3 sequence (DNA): TGTGCCAGCAGCTCCCATACAGTCACCGGGGAGCTGTTTTTT.

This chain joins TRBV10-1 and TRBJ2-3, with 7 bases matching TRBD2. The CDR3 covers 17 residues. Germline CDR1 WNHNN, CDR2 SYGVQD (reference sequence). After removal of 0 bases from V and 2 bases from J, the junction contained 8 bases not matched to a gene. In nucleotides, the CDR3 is TGCGCCAGCAGTGAGTCGGGGCTAGCGGAGATCACAGATACGCAGTATTTT. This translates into CASSESGLAEITDTQYF.